The clone carrying this T cell receptor (beta chain) was seen many times. The data are from a study of T-cell reconstitution after alpha-beta-depleted transplantation in children. TCRbeta library construction was performed incorporating unique molecular identifiers. A single record per CDR3 protein comes from TCRdb applying MiXCR to the PCR reads. The sample includes approximately 400,000 distinct CDR3 sequences, roughly a tenth of them seen just once. There are 12 residues in the CDR3. V was pared by 6 bases and J by 4 bases, with 7 bases between. Germline V gene sequence: CDR1 MNHNS, CDR2 SASEGT. Source: PBMCs from the stem cell graft donor, taken from the stem cell graft. The TCR was taken from a human donor who donated a stem cell graft to a child with acute myeloid leukemia. This chain links TRBV6-1 with TRBJ2-1; D gene uncertain. The CDR3 region is CASSRVYNEQFF. CDR3 coding DNA: TGTGCCAGCAGCAGAGTATACAATGAGCAGTTCTTC.